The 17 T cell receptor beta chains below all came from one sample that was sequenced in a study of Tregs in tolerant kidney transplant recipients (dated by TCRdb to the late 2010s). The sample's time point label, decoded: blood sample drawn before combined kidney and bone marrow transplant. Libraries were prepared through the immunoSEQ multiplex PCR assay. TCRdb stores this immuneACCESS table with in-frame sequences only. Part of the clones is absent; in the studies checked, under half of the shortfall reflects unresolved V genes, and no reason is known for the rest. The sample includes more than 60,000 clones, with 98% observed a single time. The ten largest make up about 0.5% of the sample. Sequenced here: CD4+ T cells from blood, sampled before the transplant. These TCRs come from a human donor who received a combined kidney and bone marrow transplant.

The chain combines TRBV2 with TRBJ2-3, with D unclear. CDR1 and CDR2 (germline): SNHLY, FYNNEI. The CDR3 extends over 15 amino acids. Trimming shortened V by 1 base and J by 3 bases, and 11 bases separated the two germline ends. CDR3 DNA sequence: TGTGCCAGCAGTGAAGTGGGTAGCATGACAGATACGCAGTATTTT. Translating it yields CASSEVGSMTDTQYF.

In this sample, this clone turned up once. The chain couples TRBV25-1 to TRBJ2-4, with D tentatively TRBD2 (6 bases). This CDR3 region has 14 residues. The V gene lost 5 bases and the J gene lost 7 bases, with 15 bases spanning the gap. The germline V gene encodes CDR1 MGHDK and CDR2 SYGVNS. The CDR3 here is CASSSPGTLNIQYF. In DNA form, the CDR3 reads TGTGCCAGCAGTTCCCCCGGGACTCTTAACATTCAGTACTTC.

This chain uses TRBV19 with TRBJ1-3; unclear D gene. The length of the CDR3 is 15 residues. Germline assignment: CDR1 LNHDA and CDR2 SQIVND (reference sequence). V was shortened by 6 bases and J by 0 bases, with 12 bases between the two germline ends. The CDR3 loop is CASRVSSNSGNTIYF. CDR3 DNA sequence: TGTGCCAGTAGAGTGAGTTCAAACTCTGGAAACACCATATATTTT. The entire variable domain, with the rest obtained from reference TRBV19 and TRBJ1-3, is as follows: DGGITQSPKYLFRKEGQNVTLSCEQNLNHDAMYWYRQDPGQGLRLIYYSQIVNDFQKGDIAEGYSVSREKKESFPLTVTSAQKNPTAFYLCASRVSSNSGNTIYFGEGSWLTVV.

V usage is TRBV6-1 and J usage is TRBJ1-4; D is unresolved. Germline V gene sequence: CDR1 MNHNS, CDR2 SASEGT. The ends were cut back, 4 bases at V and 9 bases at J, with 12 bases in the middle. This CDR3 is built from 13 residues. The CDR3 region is CASSGARDQKLFF. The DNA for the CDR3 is TGTGCCAGCAGTGGGGCTCGTGACCAAAAACTGTTTTTT.

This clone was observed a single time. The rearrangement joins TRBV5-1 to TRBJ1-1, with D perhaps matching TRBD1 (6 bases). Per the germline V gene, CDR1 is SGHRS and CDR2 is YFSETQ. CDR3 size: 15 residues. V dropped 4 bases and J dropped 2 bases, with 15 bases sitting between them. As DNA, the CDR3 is TGCGCCAGCAGCCAGACGACGGACAGAAACACTGAAGCTTTCTTT. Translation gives CASSQTTDRNTEAFF.

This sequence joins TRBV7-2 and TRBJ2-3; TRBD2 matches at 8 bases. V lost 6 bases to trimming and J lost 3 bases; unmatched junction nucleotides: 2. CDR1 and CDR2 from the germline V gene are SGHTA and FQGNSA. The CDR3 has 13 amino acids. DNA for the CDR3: TGTGCCAGCAGGCCGGGAGGGACAGATACGCAGTATTTT. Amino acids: CASRPGGTDTQYF. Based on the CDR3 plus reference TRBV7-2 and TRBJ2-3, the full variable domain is GAGVSQSPSNKVTEKGKDVELRCDPISGHTALYWYRQSLGQGLEFLIYFQGNSAPDKSGLPSDRFSAERTGGSVSTLTIQRTQQEDSAVYLCASRPGGTDTQYFGPGTRLTVL.

CDR3 sequence reads: CASSQEASPYEANTEAFF. Written as DNA, the CDR3 is TGTGCCAGCAGCCAAGAGGCGAGCCCATATGAGGCTAACACTGAAGCTTTCTTT. V gene TRBV14 combines with J gene TRBJ1-1, with D hard to call. V was pared by 0 bases and J by 2 bases, with 19 bases between. This CDR3 comprises 18 residues. The germline gives CDR1 SGHDN, CDR2 FVKESK.

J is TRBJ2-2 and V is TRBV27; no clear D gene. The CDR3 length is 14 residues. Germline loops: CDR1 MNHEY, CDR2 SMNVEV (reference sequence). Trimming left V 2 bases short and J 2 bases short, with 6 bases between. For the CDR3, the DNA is TGTGCCAGCAGTTTAACTGCTAACACCGGGGAGCTGTTTTTT. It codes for CASSLTANTGELFF.

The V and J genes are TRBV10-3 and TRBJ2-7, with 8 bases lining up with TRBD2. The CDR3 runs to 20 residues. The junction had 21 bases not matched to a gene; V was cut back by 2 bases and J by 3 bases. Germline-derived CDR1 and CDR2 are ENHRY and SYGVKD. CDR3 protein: CAISEAGAGGRRKTYYEQYF. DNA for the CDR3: TGTGCCATCAGTGAGGCCGGGGCGGGGGGCCGACGGAAAACATACTACGAGCAGTACTTC.

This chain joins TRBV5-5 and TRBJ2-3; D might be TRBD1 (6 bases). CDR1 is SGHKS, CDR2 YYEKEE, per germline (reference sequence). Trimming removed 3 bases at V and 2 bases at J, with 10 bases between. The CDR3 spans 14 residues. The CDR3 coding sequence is TGTGCCAGCAGCTGGGACATATCCACAGATACGCAGTATTTT. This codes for CASSWDISTDTQYF.

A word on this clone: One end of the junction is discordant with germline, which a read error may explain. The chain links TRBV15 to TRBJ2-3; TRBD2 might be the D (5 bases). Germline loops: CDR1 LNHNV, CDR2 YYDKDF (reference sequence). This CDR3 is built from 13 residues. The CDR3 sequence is CATSRDYTDTQYF. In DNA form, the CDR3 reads TGTGCCACCAGCCGAGACTACACAGATACGCAGTATTTT.

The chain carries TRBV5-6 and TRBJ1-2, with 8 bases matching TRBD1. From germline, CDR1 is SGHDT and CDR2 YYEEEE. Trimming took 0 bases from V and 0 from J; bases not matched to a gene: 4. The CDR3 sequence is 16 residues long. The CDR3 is CASSLEATGANYGYTF. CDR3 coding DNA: TGTGCCAGCAGCTTGGAGGCGACAGGGGCTAACTATGGCTACACCTTC.

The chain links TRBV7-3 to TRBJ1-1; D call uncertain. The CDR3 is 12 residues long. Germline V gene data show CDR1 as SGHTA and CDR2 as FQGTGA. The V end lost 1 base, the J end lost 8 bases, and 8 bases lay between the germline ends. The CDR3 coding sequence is TGTGCCAGCAGCTTAAGTTCCGGGGAAGCTTTCTTT. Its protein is CASSLSSGEAFF.

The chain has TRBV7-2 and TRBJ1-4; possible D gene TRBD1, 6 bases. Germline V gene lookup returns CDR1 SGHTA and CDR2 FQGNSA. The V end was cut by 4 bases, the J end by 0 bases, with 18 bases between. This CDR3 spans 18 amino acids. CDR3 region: CASSSQPGGTTTNEKLFF. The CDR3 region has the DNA TGTGCCAGCAGCTCACAGCCGGGGGGCACCACAACTAATGAAAAACTGTTTTTT.

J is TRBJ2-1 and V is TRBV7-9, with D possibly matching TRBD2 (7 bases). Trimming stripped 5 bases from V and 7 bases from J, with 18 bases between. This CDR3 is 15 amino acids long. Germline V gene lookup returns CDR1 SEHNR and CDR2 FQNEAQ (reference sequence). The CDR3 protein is CASSPPARGANEQFF. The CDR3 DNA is TGTGCCAGCAGCCCCCCCGCCCGGGGGGCAAATGAGCAGTTCTTC.

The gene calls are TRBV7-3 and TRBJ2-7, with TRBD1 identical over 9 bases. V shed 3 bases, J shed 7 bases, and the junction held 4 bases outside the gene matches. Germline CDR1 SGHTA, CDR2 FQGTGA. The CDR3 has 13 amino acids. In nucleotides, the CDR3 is TGTGCCAGCAGCTTGGACAGGGGTAGAGAGCAGTACTTC. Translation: CASSLDRGREQYF.

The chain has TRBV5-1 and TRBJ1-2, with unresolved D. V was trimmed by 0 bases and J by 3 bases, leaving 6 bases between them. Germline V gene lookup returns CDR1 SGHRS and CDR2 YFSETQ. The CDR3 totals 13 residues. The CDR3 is CASSLAGYYGYTF. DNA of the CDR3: TGCGCCAGCAGCTTGGCCGGTTACTATGGCTACACCTTC.